This entry describes one T cell receptor (beta chain). Methods used by the authors: From reference gene primer amplification, estimates of nucleated cell counts were derived. Only in-frame clones appear in the TCRdb table, and some are missing; sequencing was by immunoSEQ multiplex PCR. D and trimming come from the DNA, and the V and J calls and clone size come from that table. The data contain 90,000 to 150,000 clones, approximately 92% of them singletons. The data derive from a study of blood T cell repertoires in COVID-19. Background on the study: The United States, Italy and Spain were the sources of the acute and convalescent COVID-19 samples. T cells, B-cell-depleted T cells, or PBMCs supplied cDNA or gDNA.

The germline V gene has CDR1 LGHNA and CDR2 YNFKEQ. The CDR3 consists of 15 residues. V dropped 0 bases and J dropped 6 bases, with 11 bases sitting between them. This TCR derives from a man aged 70 or older with active or convalescent COVID-19. The rearrangement joins TRBV4-2 to TRBJ1-4; D possibly corresponds to TRBD1 (6 bases). The sample taken for sequencing was peripheral blood. This CDR3 is CASSQESAGDEKLFF. CDR3 coding DNA: TGTGCCAGCAGCCAAGAATCGGCAGGGGATGAAAAACTGTTTTTT.